This T cell receptor beta chain was obtained from a study of cytomegalovirus exposure and HLA in healthy donors. This PCR relied on a set of 60 Vbeta primers and 13 Jbeta primers. Profiled with immunoSEQ multiplex PCR; TCRdb holds only in-frame clones, not every one. Altogether approximately 190,000 clones are present, over 65% being singletons, with the ten largest covering approximately 2%. V lost 6 bases to trimming and J lost 5 bases; unmatched junction nucleotides: 6. Germline CDR1 SGHVS, CDR2 FQNEAQ. The CDR3 runs 13 residues. This clone was picked up a small number of times. The clonotype originates from a woman aged 25 to 39 in good health and CMV-seronegative. The rearrangement links TRBV7-8 to TRBJ1-1; TRBD1 aligns across 7 bases. The specimen was PBMCs. The CDR3 DNA sequence: TGTGCCAGCAGATATACAGGGGAAACTGAAGCTTTCTTT. It yields the protein CASRYTGETEAFF.